This record covers a single T cell receptor (beta chain). Antigen specificity is unknown. The sample originates from a study of tumor-infiltrating lymphocytes in localized non-small cell lung cancer. Study as a whole: The cohort mixed smokers and never-smokers, several histologies, and some post-neoadjuvant-chemotherapy samples. Overall study findings and caveats: Different pieces of the same tissue were used for each assay. No link was found between tumor T-cell fraction and recurrence-free survival. Higher tumor T cell infiltration than in uninvolved lung was supported by TCRbeta sequencing.

Measured with immunoSEQ multiplex PCR; TCRdb has only the in-frame clones, and not every one. This sample yields fewer than 20,000 clones, of which roughly three quarters are seen a single time; about 9.1% belongs to the top ten. The CDR3 loop spans 15 amino acids. Germline-derived CDR1 and CDR2 are SGDLS and YYNGEE. V gave up 0 bases and J gave up 4 bases, with 12 bases separating them. Source material: lung tumor tissue. This chain links TRBV9 with TRBJ2-3; D is unresolved. The sequence came from a human donor with non-small cell lung cancer. The CDR3 loop is CASSVGSSDADTQYF. DNA of the CDR3: TGTGCCAGCAGCGTAGGTAGCAGTGACGCAGATACGCAGTATTTT.